Presented here are 19 T cell receptor beta chains from one specimen sequenced in a study of shared clonotypes between healthy human individuals. Clones were sequenced by immunoSEQ multiplex PCR, and TCRdb holds only the in-frame ones, with some missing. The sample comprises roughly 2,000,000 clones, 85% to 95% of which are singletons, and 1% to 1.5% rests with the top ten. CD45RO-negative, CCR7-positively selected cells formed the naive CD8 fraction, excluding terminally differentiated effector memory CD45RA+ cells. The sample was naive CD8+ T cells sorted from blood. These TCRs come from a man aged 18 to 30 in good health.

This clone was seen once. The genes are TRBV10-2 and TRBJ2-1, with D possibly TRBD2 on 5 matching bases. Germline-derived CDR1 and CDR2 are WSHSY and SAAADI. Deletions cut 6 bases from V and 1 base from J, with 10 bases between. CDR3 length: 14 amino acids. The CDR3 is CASRGVGSYNEQFF. CDR3 nucleotide sequence: TGCGCCAGCAGGGGAGTGGGGTCCTACAATGAGCAGTTCTTC.

About this clone: Other DNA sequences in the sample encode the same CDR3. As DNA, the CDR3 is TGTGCCAGCAGCTTAGGGCTAGCGGGAGAGCAGTACTTC. Translation gives CASSLGLAGEQYF. The rearrangement uses TRBV13 and TRBJ2-7; TRBD2 aligns across 9 bases. J gave up 7 bases and V 0 bases, and 1 base lay outside the gene matches. CDR3 size: 13 residues. In germline, CDR1 is PRHDT, CDR2 FYEKMQ (reference sequence). The full variable domain, with the rest looked up from reference TRBV13 and TRBJ2-7, is AAGVIQSPRHLIKEKRETATLKCYPIPRHDTVYWYQQGPGQDPQFLISFYEKMQSDKGSIPDRFSAQQFSDYHSELNMSSLELGDSALYFCASSLGLAGEQYFGPGTRLTVT.

The J gene is TRBJ2-5, the V gene TRBV5-6; either TRBD1 or TRBD2 may supply D (5 bases each). The CDR3 is 13 residues long. Deletions cut 2 bases from V and 7 bases from J, with 12 bases between. Looked up from germline, CDR1 is SGHDT and CDR2 is YYEEEE. For the CDR3, the DNA is TGTGCCAGCAGCTTCGGGACGGTGGCGACCCAGTACTTC. Translating gives CASSFGTVATQYF.

The chain carries TRBV6-5 and TRBJ2-7, with 9 bases aligning to TRBD2. Germline values: CDR1 MNHEY, CDR2 SVGAGI. The ends lost 9 bases at V and 6 bases at J; junction bases unmatched: 9. CDR3 length: 13 amino acids. CDR3 in amino acids: CARFRREGPEQYF. The CDR3 DNA sequence: TGTGCCAGGTTCCGGCGGGAGGGCCCCGAGCAGTACTTC.

The chain's CDR3 is CASSFEFGGAVADTQYF. CDR3 nucleotides: TGTGCCAGCAGCTTCGAATTCGGGGGGGCGGTTGCAGATACGCAGTATTTT. This rearrangement joins TRBV5-4 to TRBJ2-3; 8 bases fit TRBD2. The length of the CDR3 is 17 residues. The V segment lost 2 bases and the J segment 4 bases; nucleotides outside the gene matches: 12. The germline V gene has CDR1 SGHNT and CDR2 YYREEE (reference sequence).

The chain recombines TRBV27 with TRBJ2-1; D not certain. The CDR3 is 15 amino acids. Germline V gene lookup returns CDR1 MNHEY and CDR2 SMNVEV (reference sequence). V gave up 3 bases and J gave up 8 bases, with 17 bases separating them. The chain's CDR3 is CASSFGVGRVDEQFF. CDR3 in DNA: TGTGCCAGCAGTTTCGGTGTTGGTAGGGTCGATGAGCAGTTCTTC.

Details on this clone: Compared with germline, one end of the junction differs, possibly owing to a read error. Distinct nucleotide sequences in the sample also encode this CDR3. V usage is TRBV2 and J usage is TRBJ2-5, with TRBD2 matching over 8 bases. Germline V lookup: CDR1 SNHLY, CDR2 FYNNEI. The CDR3 contains 15 residues. The CDR3 region has the DNA TGTGCCAGCAGCGAAGGTCTAGCGGGTCAAGAGACCCAGTACTTC. It codes for CASSEGLAGQETQYF. The whole variable domain, remainder taken from reference TRBV2 and TRBJ2-5, is EPEVTQTPSHQVTQMGQEVILRCVPISNHLYFYWYRQILGQKVEFLVSFYNNEISEKSEIFDDQFSVERPDGSNFTLKIRSTKLEDSAMYFCASSEGLAGQETQYFGPGTRLLVL.

This clone has a handful of counts. This sample also contains other DNA sequences that code for the same CDR3. V gene TRBV6-5 combines with J gene TRBJ2-7, with unresolved D. The CDR3 runs 14 residues. Germline V gene sequence: CDR1 MNHEY, CDR2 SVGAGI. The V gene lost 0 bases and the J gene lost 1 base, with 7 bases spanning the gap. DNA for the CDR3: TGTGCCAGCAGTTACTCGACCGAGTCCTACGAGCAGTACTTC. As protein: CASSYSTESYEQYF.

V gene TRBV6-5 combines with J gene TRBJ1-4, with D unresolved. In germline, CDR1 is MNHEY, CDR2 SVGAGI. Trimming stripped 0 bases from V and 8 bases from J, with 13 bases between. CDR3 length equals 15 residues. As DNA, the CDR3 is TGTGCCAGCAGTTACTCGAACCCCCCGAGGGAAAAACTGTTTTTT. Translation: CASSYSNPPREKLFF.

J is TRBJ2-1 and V is TRBV10-2; 7 positions match TRBD1. Trimming cost V 4 bases and J 1 base; bases outside gene matches: 1. The length of the CDR3 is 14 residues. Germline CDR1 and CDR2: WSHSY and SAAADI. The CDR3 loop reads CASSGQGSYNEQFF. The CDR3 nucleotides are TGCGCCAGCAGTGGACAGGGTTCCTACAATGAGCAGTTCTTC.

To note about this clone: The same CDR3 is also encoded by other DNA sequences in this sample. CDR3 in amino acids: CASSHRGGSNQPQHF. CDR3 DNA: TGCGCCAGCAGCCATCGGGGGGGCAGCAATCAGCCCCAGCATTTT. This chain uses TRBV4-1 with TRBJ1-5; D is perhaps TRBD1 (6 bases). From germline, CDR1 is MGHRA and CDR2 YSYEKL. V gave up 3 bases and J gave up 1 base, with 10 bases separating them. This CDR3 has 15 amino acids.

The chain is built from TRBV29-1 and TRBJ2-6; D is uncertain. There are 15 residues in the CDR3. V was pared by 2 bases and J by 0 bases, with 8 bases between. Per the germline V gene, CDR1 is SQVTM and CDR2 is ANQGSEA. The CDR3 coding sequence is TGCAGCGTTGAATATGAGACCTCTGGGGCCAACGTCCTGACTTTC. Translating it yields CSVEYETSGANVLTF.

The genes are TRBV7-8 and TRBJ1-4, with 7 positions matching TRBD1. Trimming cost V 5 bases and J 8 bases; bases outside gene matches: 8. CDR1 and CDR2 from the germline V gene are SGHVS and FQNEAQ. The CDR3 has 14 residues. The CDR3 sequence is CASSTTGWREKLFF. The CDR3 DNA follows: TGTGCCAGCAGCACGACAGGGTGGAGGGAAAAACTGTTTTTT.

The V call is TRBV2, the J call TRBJ2-2; possibly TRBD2 for D (5 bases). From germline, CDR1 is SNHLY and CDR2 FYNNEI. V was clipped by 4 bases and J by 2 bases, with 11 bases between them. CDR3 length equals 15 residues. For the CDR3, the DNA is TGTGCCAGCAGTGGGGGAGACCTAAACACCGGGGAGCTGTTTTTT. It is translated as CASSGGDLNTGELFF.

The chain carries TRBV15 and TRBJ2-7; D perhaps matches TRBD1 (5 bases). Germline assignment: CDR1 LNHNV and CDR2 YYDKDF (reference sequence). Trimming shortened V by 3 bases and J by 5 bases, and 20 bases separated the two germline ends. The CDR3 length is 16 residues. The CDR3 here is CATSSVGTGNLDEQYF. CDR3 sequence (DNA): TGTGCCACCAGCAGTGTCGGCACAGGAAATCTTGACGAGCAGTACTTC.

The rearrangement uses TRBV6-5 and TRBJ2-7; D remains ambiguous. This CDR3 region has 15 residues. The V end was cut by 0 bases, the J end by 3 bases, with 12 bases between. Germline loops: CDR1 MNHEY, CDR2 SVGAGI. The CDR3 bases are TGTGCCAGCAGTTACTCGAACGGGCCGGGCTACGAGCAGTACTTC. Translation gives CASSYSNGPGYEQYF.

The chain uses TRBV2 and TRBJ2-7, with 7 bases aligning to TRBD1. Germline V gene lookup returns CDR1 SNHLY and CDR2 FYNNEI. The junction had 6 bases not matched to a gene; V was cut back by 10 bases and J by 3 bases. The CDR3 extends over 12 amino acids. The CDR3 spells CATYRGSYEQYF. The CDR3 DNA reads TGTGCCACCTACAGGGGAAGCTACGAGCAGTACTTC.

CDR3 region: CATLGTGGYEQYF. Written as DNA, the CDR3 is TGTGCCACCTTGGGGACAGGGGGCTACGAGCAGTACTTC. The chain couples TRBV25-1 to TRBJ2-7; 11 bases fit TRBD1. This CDR3 region has 13 residues. Germline loops: CDR1 MGHDK, CDR2 SYGVNS. V was clipped by 10 bases and J by 3 bases; unmatched bases: 5.

The genes are TRBV29-1 and TRBJ2-7; TRBD2 matches 7 bases. The CDR3 covers 13 residues. Germline trimming cut 1 base from V and 4 bases from J; bases unmatched to any gene: 4. Germline V gives CDR1 SQVTM, CDR2 ANQGSEA. In nucleotides, the CDR3 is TGCAGCGTTGAAGCCCAAGCGGGGTACGAGCAGTACTTC. The encoded protein is CSVEAQAGYEQYF.